Listed here are 22 T cell receptor beta chains from one sample, sequenced in a study of glioma-infiltrating T cells after dendritic cell vaccination. Here immunoSEQ multiplex PCR was the method, and the copy in TCRdb shows in-frame clones only, minus some. The table includes roughly 98,000 clones, 80% to 90% detected once. This specimen consisted of blood, obtained before dendritic cell vaccination. Receptors originate from a human donor with glioblastoma.

The chain uses TRBV7-3 and TRBJ2-1, with 8 nucleotides matching TRBD2. The CDR3 extends over 15 amino acids. With 5 bases clipped from V and 4 bases from J, the junction kept 7 bases outside the gene matches. Germline V gene data show CDR1 as SGHTA and CDR2 as FQGTGA. CDR3 sequence (DNA): TGTGCCAGCAGCGCCAGCGGGAGCCTATACAATGAGCAGTTCTTC. This sequence encodes CASSASGSLYNEQFF.

This chain connects TRBV7-8 to TRBJ1-1, with 8 positions matching TRBD1. The junction had 14 bases not matched to a gene; V was cut back by 4 bases and J by 7 bases. CDR1 and CDR2 (germline): SGHVS, FQNEAQ. The CDR3 has 16 amino acids. The DNA of the CDR3 is TGTGCCAGCAGCTCCGGACGGACAGGGACGCAGGTTGAAGCTTTCTTT. Translating it yields CASSSGRTGTQVEAFF.

This clone was counted a few times. This rearrangement joins TRBV19 to TRBJ1-1; the D is unclear. Trimming cost V 9 bases and J 1 base, with 18 bases left between them. The germline V gene encodes CDR1 LNHDA and CDR2 SQIVND (reference sequence). The CDR3 totals 15 residues. The CDR3 sequence is CASQTLVYPNTEAFF. The CDR3 DNA follows: TGTGCCAGCCAAACGTTGGTCTACCCGAACACTGAAGCTTTCTTT.

J is TRBJ2-7 and V is TRBV18, with TRBD1 as a possible D gene (6 bases). V lost 3 bases and J lost 0, with 15 bases in between. The CDR3 has 16 amino acids. Germline CDR1 reads KGHSH; CDR2 reads LQKENI. Here the CDR3 DNA reads TGTGCCAGCTCACCCCCGGGACAAGGGACCTCCTACGAGCAGTACTTC. Protein product: CASSPPGQGTSYEQYF.

The DNA for the CDR3 is TGCAGCGTCTTACCGGGACAGGGATACAATGAGCAGTTCTTC. This encodes CSVLPGQGYNEQFF. The V gene is TRBV29-1, the J gene TRBJ2-1; TRBD1 matches 9 bases. Germline CDR1 and CDR2: SQVTM and ANQGSEA. V lost 6 bases, J lost 4 bases, and 7 bases stayed unmatched. The CDR3 consists of 14 residues.

The chain uses TRBV2 and TRBJ2-5; 11 bases line up with TRBD2. J was trimmed by 5 bases and V by 5 bases; bases with no gene match: 7. CDR1 and CDR2 from the germline V gene are SNHLY and FYNNEI. There are 15 residues in the CDR3. CDR3 in DNA: TGTGCCAGCAGTTTTAGCGGGGGGGAGGGGGAGACCCAGTACTTC. This gives the protein CASSFSGGEGETQYF.

J is TRBJ2-7 and V is TRBV15, with a possible D match to TRBD2 (5 bases). V was clipped by 2 bases and J by 2 bases, with 13 bases between them. Per germline, CDR1 LNHNV and CDR2 YYDKDF (reference sequence). The CDR3 is 15 residues long. The CDR3 coding sequence is TGTGCCACCAGCAGACCCGGGCGGACTCCCTACGAGCAGTACTTC. It yields the protein CATSRPGRTPYEQYF.

The chain recombines TRBV4-3 with TRBJ1-5, with a weak D call TRBD1 (5 bases). CDR1 and CDR2 (germline): LGHNA, YSLEER. V shed 1 base and J shed 3 bases, with 10 bases lying between them. The CDR3 is 15 amino acids. The CDR3 DNA reads as TGCGCCAGCAGCCAAGGTTCAGGGTACAATCAGCCCCAGCATTTT. Its translation is CASSQGSGYNQPQHF.

This clone has just one count. The J gene is TRBJ2-5, the V gene TRBV5-6; 13 nucleotides agree with TRBD2. J lost 6 bases, V lost 3 bases, and 8 bases had no gene match. The CDR3 loop spans 16 amino acids. Germline CDR1 SGHDT, CDR2 YYEEEE. The CDR3 protein is CASSYRLAGGEKTQYF. For the CDR3, the DNA is TGTGCCAGCAGCTACCGACTAGCGGGAGGCGAAAAGACCCAGTACTTC.

CDR3 sequence (DNA): TGTGCCAGCAGTGAAAACAGGGGAGCTCCCTACGAGCAGTACTTC. Translated, it gives CASSENRGAPYEQYF. The V gene is TRBV6-1, the J gene TRBJ2-7, with 7 bases that match TRBD1. Germline V lookup: CDR1 MNHNS, CDR2 SASEGT. CDR3 length: 15 amino acids. J lost 2 bases, V lost 2 bases, and 6 bases had no gene match.

The chain joins TRBV25-1 to TRBJ2-7; D call uncertain. Germline CDR1 and CDR2: MGHDK and SYGVNS. The CDR3 totals 13 residues. Trimming shortened V by 3 bases and J by 3 bases, and 9 bases separated the two germline ends. The CDR3 region has the DNA TGTGCCAGCAGTGAGAGGCCAAACTACGAGCAGTACTTC. Amino acid sequence: CASSERPNYEQYF.

The genes are TRBV4-1 and TRBJ1-2; the D gene is possibly TRBD1 (5 bases). Germline V gene sequence: CDR1 MGHRA, CDR2 YSYEKL. V was cut by 0 bases and J by 4 bases, with 9 bases left in between. CDR3 size: 14 residues. CDR3 in DNA: TGCGCCAGCAGCCAAGAGCAGGGCAGCTATGGCTACACCTTC. Translated: CASSQEQGSYGYTF.

J is TRBJ2-7 and V is TRBV19, with 8 bases matching TRBD1. The CDR3 loop spans 13 amino acids. CDR1 is LNHDA, CDR2 SQIVND, per germline (reference sequence). Trimming removed 7 bases from V and 5 bases from J; junction bases left unmatched: 7. CDR3 DNA: TGTGCCAGTACCGACAGGGGATGGGACGAGCAGTACTTC. Its protein product is CASTDRGWDEQYF. Full variable domain (outside the CDR3, taken from reference TRBV19 and TRBJ2-7): DGGITQSPKYLFRKEGQNVTLSCEQNLNHDAMYWYRQDPGQGLRLIYYSQIVNDFQKGDIAEGYSVSREKKESFPLTVTSAQKNPTAFYLCASTDRGWDEQYFGPGTRLTVT.

V usage is TRBV2 and J usage is TRBJ2-3; D might be TRBD2 (5 bases). The CDR3 consists of 16 residues. Germline CDR1 and CDR2: SNHLY and FYNNEI. Trimming stripped 6 bases from V and 3 bases from J, with 19 bases between. CDR3 sequence (DNA): TGTGCCAGCAGCCCAGCCCAGCCGGGGTTGACAGATACGCAGTATTTT. Amino acids: CASSPAQPGLTDTQYF.

The V gene is TRBV27, the J gene TRBJ2-7, with D tentatively TRBD2 (5 bases). V lost 3 bases and J 7 bases, leaving 16 bases between the germline ends. There are 14 residues in the CDR3. CDR1 is MNHEY, CDR2 SMNVEV, per germline (reference sequence). DNA of the CDR3: TGTGCCAGCAGTTTGGGTTCTATGAGCGGAGAGCAGTACTTC. Translation gives CASSLGSMSGEQYF.

The CDR3 bases are TGTGCCAGCAGACTCCAGGGGGCAGAAGACACCTTC. It codes for CASRLQGAEDTF. This chain connects TRBV6-5 to TRBJ1-2, with 8 nucleotides matching TRBD1. CDR1 and CDR2 (germline): MNHEY, SVGAGI. Unmatched junction bases numbered 9, after V lost 6 bases and J lost 12 bases. The CDR3 consists of 12 residues.

V gene TRBV4-1 combines with J gene TRBJ1-2; 7 nucleotides match TRBD1. This CDR3 is 17 amino acids long. The V segment lost 2 bases and the J segment 1 base; nucleotides outside the gene matches: 10. CDR1 and CDR2 (germline): MGHRA, YSYEKL. The CDR3 DNA sequence: TGCGCCAGCAGCCAATTGGGACAGCAAAGGATTAACTATGGCTACACCTTC. It specifies CASSQLGQQRINYGYTF.

The rearrangement links TRBV9 to TRBJ1-3; D is undetermined. Per germline, CDR1 SGDLS and CDR2 YYNGEE. This CDR3 region has 14 residues. V was trimmed by 4 bases and J by 0 bases, leaving 8 bases between them. The chain's CDR3 is CASSPPPSGNTIYF. The CDR3, as DNA: TGTGCCAGCAGCCCCCCTCCCTCTGGAAACACCATATATTTT.

The CDR3 bases are TGCAGCGTTGAAGTCATGCTCGGGACAGGGGGGAAAGCTGGAAACACCATATATTTT. This codes for CSVEVMLGTGGKAGNTIYF. The rearrangement uses TRBV29-1 and TRBJ1-3, with 11 bases lining up with TRBD1. The CDR3 is made up of 19 amino acids. Germline V gene lookup returns CDR1 SQVTM and CDR2 ANQGSEA. The J segment lost 2 bases and the V segment lost 1 base, leaving 13 bases of the junction unmatched.

This chain connects TRBV5-1 to TRBJ2-1, with 7 positions matching TRBD2. Trimming at V came to 4 bases and at J to 0 bases, leaving 4 bases not matched to a gene. The CDR3 covers 15 residues. Germline CDR1 reads SGHRS; CDR2 reads YFSETQ. Written as DNA, the CDR3 is TGCGCCAGCAGCATCGGGGGGAGCTCCTACAATGAGCAGTTCTTC. Its protein is CASSIGGSSYNEQFF.

This chain's CDR3 is CASSQSPGNYEQYF. In nucleotides, the CDR3 is TGTGCCAGCAGCCAATCCCCAGGGAATTACGAGCAGTACTTC. The chain uses TRBV16 and TRBJ2-7; D is possibly TRBD1 (5 bases). With 0 bases removed from V and 4 bases from J, the gap between germline ends came to 10 bases. The CDR3 loop spans 14 amino acids. Germline V gives CDR1 KGHSY, CDR2 FQNENV.

This clone was picked up a small number of times. This sequence joins TRBV27 and TRBJ2-1, with a tentative D call TRBD2 (6 bases). There are 15 residues in the CDR3. V was trimmed by 2 bases and J by 7 bases, leaving 15 bases between them. Germline lookup yields CDR1 MNHEY and CDR2 SMNVEV (reference sequence). The CDR3 DNA reads TGTGCCAGCAGTTTACCGGGTGGCGGGAAAAATGAGCAGTTCTTC. It encodes CASSLPGGGKNEQFF.